The source of this T cell receptor beta chain is a study of blood T cell repertoires in COVID-19. Study-wide context: Acute and convalescent COVID-19 samples came from the United States, Italy and Spain. Nucleic acid was either cDNA or gDNA, and it came from T cells, B-cell-depleted T cells, or PBMCs.

The CDR3 is 18 residues long. The germline gives CDR1 SEHNR, CDR2 FQNEAQ (reference sequence). The V end lost 2 bases, the J end lost 6 bases, and 25 bases lay between the germline ends. In the source study's methods: Reference gene primer amplification in the assay estimated nucleated cell counts. Clones were read by immunoSEQ multiplex PCR, and TCRdb kept only the in-frame ones, dropping some. That table furnishes V, J and clone size, whereas the DNA furnished D and trimming. The data hold around 260,000 clones, with 80% to 90% observed a single time. Sequences were obtained from peripheral blood. This chain joins TRBV7-9 and TRBJ1-1; a possible D gene is TRBD1 (6 bases). This receptor was identified in a woman in her forties or fifties who had recovered from COVID-19. Written as DNA, the CDR3 is TGTGCCAGCAGCTTAAAAGATCACAGGGCGACAGTTAGGGCTGAAGCTTTCTTT. Translating it yields CASSLKDHRATVRAEAFF.